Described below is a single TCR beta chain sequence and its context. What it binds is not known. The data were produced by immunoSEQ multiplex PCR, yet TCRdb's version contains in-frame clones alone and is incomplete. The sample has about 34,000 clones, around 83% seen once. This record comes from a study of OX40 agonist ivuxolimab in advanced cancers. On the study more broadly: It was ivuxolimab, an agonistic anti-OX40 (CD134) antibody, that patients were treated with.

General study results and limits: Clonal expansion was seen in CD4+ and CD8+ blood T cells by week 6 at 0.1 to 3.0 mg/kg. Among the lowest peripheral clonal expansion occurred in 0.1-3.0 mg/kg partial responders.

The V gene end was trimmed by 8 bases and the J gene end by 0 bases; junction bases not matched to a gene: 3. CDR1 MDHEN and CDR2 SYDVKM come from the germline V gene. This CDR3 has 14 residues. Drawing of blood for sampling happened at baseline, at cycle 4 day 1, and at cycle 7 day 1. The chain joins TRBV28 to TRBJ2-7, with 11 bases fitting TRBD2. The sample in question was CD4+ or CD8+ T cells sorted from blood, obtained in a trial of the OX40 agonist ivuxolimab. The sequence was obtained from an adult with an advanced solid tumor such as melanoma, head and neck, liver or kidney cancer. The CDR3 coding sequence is TGTGCCAGCTCGGGACTAGCGGCCTCCTACGAGCAGTACTTC. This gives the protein CASSGLAASYEQYF.